This T cell receptor beta chain was obtained from a study of beta chain features in type 1 diabetes. Isolated RNA was reverse transcribed in full, so expressed TCRB transcripts were sequenced. Profiled with immunoSEQ multiplex PCR; TCRdb holds only in-frame clones, not every one. The sample has about 930,000 clones, 15% to 20% seen once; the top ten hold around 0.02%. CDR3 length: 14 amino acids. V gave up 6 bases and J gave up 0 bases, with 9 bases separating them. Germline V CDR1 and CDR2: SEHNR, FQNEAQ (reference sequence). Material: naive CD4+ T cells from blood. The V and J genes are TRBV7-9 and TRBJ2-1; the D call may be TRBD1 or TRBD2 (5 bases each). This clonotype was sampled from a woman aged 18 to 35 in good health. DNA of the CDR3: TGTGCCAGCAGTTCCGGGGCCTCCTACAATGAGCAGTTCTTC. Its protein is CASSSGASYNEQFF. The complete variable domain, with remaining parts taken from reference TRBV7-9 and TRBJ2-1, reads DTGVSQNPRHKITKRGQNVTFRCDPISEHNRLYWYRQTLGQGPEFLTYFQNEAQLEKSRLLSDRFSAERPKGSFSTLEIQRTEQGDSAMYLCASSSGASYNEQFFGPGTRLTVL.